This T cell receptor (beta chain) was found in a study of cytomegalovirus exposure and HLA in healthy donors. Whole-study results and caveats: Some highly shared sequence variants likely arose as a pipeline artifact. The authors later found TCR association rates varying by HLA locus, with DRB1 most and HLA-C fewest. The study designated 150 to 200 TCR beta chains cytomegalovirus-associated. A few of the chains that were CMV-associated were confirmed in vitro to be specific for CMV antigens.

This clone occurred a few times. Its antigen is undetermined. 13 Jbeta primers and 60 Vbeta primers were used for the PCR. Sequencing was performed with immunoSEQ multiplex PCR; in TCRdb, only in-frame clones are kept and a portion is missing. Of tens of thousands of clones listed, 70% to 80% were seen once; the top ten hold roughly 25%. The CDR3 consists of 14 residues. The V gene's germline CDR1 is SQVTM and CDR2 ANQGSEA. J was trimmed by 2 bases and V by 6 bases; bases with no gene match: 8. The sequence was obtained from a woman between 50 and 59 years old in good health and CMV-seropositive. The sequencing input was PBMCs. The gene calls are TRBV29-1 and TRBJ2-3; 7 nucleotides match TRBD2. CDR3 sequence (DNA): TGCAGCGTGACTGCGGGAGAGGTCACAGATACGCAGTATTTT. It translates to CSVTAGEVTDTQYF.